The 28 T cell receptor beta chains in this list originate from one sample, sequenced in a study of metastatic and nonmetastatic thyroid tumors. From the PCR reads, TCRdb re-called clones with MiXCR. The sample holds about 7,900 clones; roughly 26% are singletons and the top ten take 5.5% to 7%. All patients reached thyroid surgery having received no treatment beforehand. Material for sequencing was adjacent normal tissue. Receptor source: a female donor with papillary thyroid cancer or a benign thyroid nodule (not recorded which). Some clones in this sample may be carry-over from other donors' samples.

This clone was counted a few times. The chain has TRBV20-1 and TRBJ1-1, with TRBD1 matching 7 bases. Unmatched junction bases numbered 6, after V lost 6 bases and J lost 2 bases. From germline, CDR1 is DFQATT and CDR2 SNEGSKA (reference sequence). The CDR3 is 13 residues long. CDR3 residues: CSAQQGSNTEAFF. The CDR3 DNA reads TGCAGTGCCCAACAGGGGTCCAACACTGAAGCTTTCTTT.

The gene calls are TRBV5-1 and TRBJ2-7; 8 positions match TRBD2. Germline V gene data show CDR1 as SGHRS and CDR2 as YFSETQ. The CDR3 has 14 residues. The ends lost 5 bases at V and 7 bases at J; junction bases unmatched: 11. Written as DNA, the CDR3 is TGCGCCAGCAGTAATCGCGGGGGGCCCAGTGAGCAGTACTTC. Amino acid sequence: CASSNRGGPSEQYF.

Judged by abundance, this clone is medium-sized. The CDR3 region has the DNA TGTGCCAGCAGCTCCGGACGCATGTCGCTGAACACTGAAGCTTTCTTT. Encoded protein: CASSSGRMSLNTEAFF. The V and J genes are TRBV5-6 and TRBJ1-1; D is ambiguous. V lost 3 bases to trimming and J lost 0 bases, with 15 bases between them. CDR1 and CDR2 (germline): SGHDT, YYEEEE. The CDR3 length is 16 residues.

V gene TRBV6-1 combines with J gene TRBJ1-3; no clear D gene. CDR1 and CDR2 (germline): MNHNS, SASEGT. V was pared by 6 bases and J by 0 bases, with 12 bases between. This CDR3 has 15 residues. CDR3 sequence reads: CASSPDGDSGNTIYF. The CDR3 DNA is TGTGCCAGCAGCCCAGACGGAGACTCTGGAAACACCATATATTTT.

The chain uses TRBV3-1 and TRBJ1-6; no definite D call. Trimming took off 2 bases at V and 7 bases at J, with 0 bases between the two ends. The CDR3 has 11 residues. CDR1 and CDR2 (germline): LGHDT, YNNKEL (reference sequence). Here the CDR3 reads CASSQNSPLHF. The CDR3 nucleotides are TGTGCCAGCAGCCAAAATTCACCCCTCCACTTT.

The CDR3 here is CASSQGARVEAFF. The CDR3, as DNA: TGCGCCAGCAGCCAGGGGGCTCGTGTTGAAGCTTTCTTT. V and J are TRBV4-1 and TRBJ1-1, with D possibly TRBD1 on 6 matching bases. CDR3 size: 13 residues. CDR1 and CDR2 (germline): MGHRA, YSYEKL. Between the trimmed V and J ends, which lost 3 bases and 7 bases, there was a span of 12 bases.

V gene TRBV4-2 combines with J gene TRBJ1-5; possibly TRBD1 for D (6 bases). Trimming pared 3 bases from V and 3 bases from J, leaving 12 bases between. The V gene's germline CDR1 is LGHNA and CDR2 YNFKEQ. This CDR3 is built from 15 residues. The CDR3 reads CASSQGQGINQPQHF. The CDR3 region has the DNA TGTGCCAGCAGCCAGGGGCAGGGGATCAATCAGCCCCAGCATTTT.

The gene calls are TRBV7-3 and TRBJ2-1; 7 nucleotides agree with TRBD2. The CDR3 is 14 amino acids. Germline CDR1 is SGHTA and CDR2 is FQGTGA. V dropped 5 bases and J dropped 0; count of bases not matched to a gene: 1. The DNA of the CDR3 is TGTGCCAGCAGCGAGCGGGGCTCCTACAATGAGCAGTTCTTC. This codes for CASSERGSYNEQFF. Complete variable domain (other parts from reference TRBV7-3 and TRBJ2-1): GAGVSQTPSNKVTEKGKYVELRCDPISGHTALYWYRQSLGQGPEFLIYFQGTGAADDSGLPNDRFFAVRPEGSVSTLKIQRTERGDSAVYLCASSERGSYNEQFFGPGTRLTVL.

The sample holds a few counts of this clone. The chain combines TRBV11-2 with TRBJ2-5; the D gene is possibly TRBD2 (6 bases). The CDR3 is 15 residues long. Germline V gene sequence: CDR1 SGHAT, CDR2 FQNNGV. The V end was cut by 4 bases, the J end by 4 bases, with 16 bases between. The CDR3 reads CASSSSPGGIETQYF. CDR3 bases: TGTGCCAGCAGCTCCAGCCCCGGAGGGATAGAGACCCAGTACTTC.

By share of the sample, this clone is medium-sized (0.01 to 0.1%). The V and J genes are TRBV18 and TRBJ1-3; D is unresolved. From germline, CDR1 is KGHSH and CDR2 LQKENI. CDR3 length: 13 amino acids. Between the trimmed V and J ends, which lost 5 bases and 2 bases, there was a span of 7 bases. CDR3 DNA: TGTGCCAGCTCAGACACCGCTGGAAACACCATATATTTT. Amino acids: CASSDTAGNTIYF.

This clone was observed at least ten times. This rearrangement joins TRBV6-2 or TRBV6-3 to TRBJ1-1; D is undetermined. V was clipped by 3 bases and J by 9 bases, with 8 bases between them. The length of the CDR3 is 11 residues. Germline CDR1 MNHEY, CDR2 SVGEGT. CDR3 residues: CASSYAGKAFF. CDR3 DNA: TGTGCCAGCAGTTATGCAGGCAAAGCTTTCTTT.

At least ten counts were recorded for this clone. The V call is TRBV28, the J call TRBJ1-2; D may be TRBD1 (5 bases). V lost 3 bases, J lost 0 bases, and 8 bases lay in between. Germline lookup yields CDR1 MDHEN and CDR2 SYDVKM. The CDR3 runs 14 residues. CDR3: CASSFGGPNYGYTF. As DNA, the CDR3 is TGTGCCAGCAGTTTTGGGGGACCTAACTATGGCTACACCTTC.

This clone turned up a few times. This sequence joins TRBV20-1 and TRBJ1-2; a weak D match, TRBD1 (5 bases). V lost 0 bases and J 4 bases, leaving 15 bases between the germline ends. CDR1 and CDR2 from the germline V gene are DFQATT and SNEGSKA (reference sequence). The CDR3 totals 15 residues. The CDR3 reads CSARDVAGGGYGYTF. The DNA for the CDR3 is TGCAGTGCTAGAGATGTGGCGGGGGGTGGCTATGGCTACACCTTC.

This sequence joins TRBV6-1 and TRBJ2-1; TRBD2 agrees at 10 bases. The germline V gene has CDR1 MNHNS and CDR2 SASEGT. The CDR3 is 15 amino acids. V was clipped by 4 bases and J by 8 bases; unmatched bases: 8. In DNA form, the CDR3 reads TGTGCCAGCAGTGTTACTAGCGGGGCCCAGGATGAGCAGTTCTTC. It translates to CASSVTSGAQDEQFF.

This rearrangement joins TRBV2 to TRBJ2-7; D remains unclear. Germline CDR1 is SNHLY and CDR2 is FYNNEI. V was trimmed by 3 bases and J by 4 bases, leaving 4 bases between them. The length of the CDR3 is 11 residues. The CDR3, as DNA: TGTGCCAGCAGTGACGGATACGAGCAGTACTTC. Its translation: CASSDGYEQYF.

This clone was seen a handful of times. The chain links TRBV28 to TRBJ2-7; possibly TRBD1 for D (6 bases). The CDR3 runs 12 residues. Per germline, CDR1 MDHEN and CDR2 SYDVKM. V was shortened by 6 bases and J by 5 bases, with 11 bases between the two germline ends. The CDR3 sequence is CASRGQGHEQYF. The CDR3 DNA follows: TGTGCCAGCAGGGGGCAGGGGCACGAGCAGTACTTC.

The table lists this clone with many counts. CDR3 bases: TGTGCCAGCAGCCCCCCCCTGCGAGACAAGGCATATCGCTACACCTTC. This sequence encodes CASSPPLRDKAYRYTF. The V and J genes are TRBV14 and TRBJ1-2; no clear D gene. The germline V gene encodes CDR1 SGHDN and CDR2 FVKESK. This CDR3 is built from 16 residues. V was pared by 4 bases and J by 9 bases, with 24 bases between.

The J gene is TRBJ1-2, the V gene TRBV5-1; D perhaps matches TRBD1 (6 bases). V lost 0 bases, J lost 2 bases, and 14 bases lay in between. Germline values: CDR1 SGHRS, CDR2 YFSETQ. The CDR3 covers 16 residues. As DNA, the CDR3 is TGCGCCAGCAGCTTGGAATTGACGGGGGGCAACTATGGCTACACCTTC. Its protein product is CASSLELTGGNYGYTF.

J is TRBJ2-3 and V is TRBV9; D possibly corresponds to TRBD1 (6 bases). Germline V gene sequence: CDR1 SGDLS, CDR2 YYNGEE. Between the trimmed V and J ends, which lost 7 bases and 4 bases, there was a span of 13 bases. CDR3 length: 13 residues. CDR3 DNA sequence: TGTGCCAGCGGGGATAACAGGGCAGATACGCAGTATTTT. Its translation is CASGDNRADTQYF.

In its sample, this clone is large. The gene calls are TRBV24-1 and TRBJ1-1; TRBD1 might be the D (6 bases). The germline gives CDR1 KGHDR, CDR2 SFDVKD. This CDR3 region has 19 residues. The germline V and J ends were trimmed by 0 bases and 3 bases, with 22 bases remaining between them. The CDR3 protein is CATSDLGSGGPIEYTEAFF. CDR3 bases: TGTGCCACCAGTGATTTGGGATCGGGGGGCCCAATTGAGTACACTGAAGCTTTCTTT.

This clone turned up a few times. This chain connects TRBV13 to TRBJ2-2, with 12 bases that match TRBD2. CDR3 length: 19 amino acids. V was clipped by 5 bases and J by 3 bases; unmatched bases: 13. Germline CDR1 and CDR2: PRHDT and FYEKMQ (reference sequence). CDR3 protein: CASSPMKLAGGWHTGELFF. The CDR3 coding sequence is TGTGCCAGCAGCCCAATGAAACTAGCGGGAGGATGGCACACCGGGGAGCTGTTTTTT.

This clone was recorded many times. V and J are TRBV14 and TRBJ1-2, with unresolved D. The CDR3 extends over 21 amino acids. V was trimmed by 1 base and J by 5 bases, leaving 32 bases between them. The germline V gene encodes CDR1 SGHDN and CDR2 FVKESK. CDR3 coding DNA: TGTGCCAGCAGCCAAGGTGGCTATTTTCCGGGGTCCAAAGACGACTTATATGGCTACACCTTC. Protein: CASSQGGYFPGSKDDLYGYTF. Together with reference TRBV14 and TRBJ1-2, the CDR3 gives the full variable domain: EAGVTQFPSHSVIEKGQTVTLRCDPISGHDNLYWYRRVMGKEIKFLLHFVKESKQDESGMPNNRFLAERTGGTYSTLKVQPAELEDSGVYFCASSQGGYFPGSKDDLYGYTFGSGTRLTVV.

The sample holds a few counts of this clone. This rearrangement joins TRBV6-1 to TRBJ1-3; no clear D. This CDR3 has 14 residues. Germline V gene lookup returns CDR1 MNHNS and CDR2 SASEGT. V was cut by 2 bases and J by 4 bases, with 9 bases left in between. The CDR3 region has the DNA TGTGCCAGCAGTGAATCGAGGATCGGAAACACCATATATTTT. Its translation: CASSESRIGNTIYF.

The V gene is TRBV6-1, the J gene TRBJ2-2, with unresolved D. This CDR3 is built from 11 residues. The germline gives CDR1 MNHNS, CDR2 SASEGT. Trimming stripped 5 bases from V and 4 bases from J, with 2 bases between. The CDR3 reads CASSITGELFF. The CDR3, as DNA: TGTGCCAGCAGTATCACCGGGGAGCTGTTTTTT.

The chain recombines TRBV2 with TRBJ2-1; no definite D call. Germline assignment: CDR1 SNHLY and CDR2 FYNNEI. Trimming cost V 6 bases and J 7 bases, with 13 bases left between them. This CDR3 comprises 13 residues. CDR3 region: CASSLGFGNEQFF. CDR3 in DNA: TGTGCCAGCAGCTTAGGGTTCGGAAATGAGCAGTTCTTC.

This chain connects TRBV20-1 to TRBJ2-1, with unresolved D. The germline V and J ends were trimmed by 1 base and 4 bases, with 8 bases remaining between them. Germline V gene lookup returns CDR1 DFQATT and CDR2 SNEGSKA (reference sequence). This CDR3 contains 13 residues. CDR3 nucleotide sequence: TGCAGTGCTAGAGGGGATCGGTACAATGAGCAGTTCTTC. This sequence encodes CSARGDRYNEQFF.

This clone occurred a few times. Additional DNA sequences in this sample encode the identical CDR3. The J gene is TRBJ1-2, the V gene TRBV28; D gene uncertain. The V and J ends lost 2 bases and 8 bases respectively, with 15 bases between them. The germline CDR1 and CDR2 sequences are MDHEN and SYDVKM. There are 14 residues in the CDR3. The CDR3 coding sequence is TGTGCCAGCAGTTTAGTTAGCGGGCTATGGGGCTACACCTTC. This sequence encodes CASSLVSGLWGYTF.

The J gene is TRBJ1-1, the V gene TRBV2; TRBD1 aligns across 7 bases. There are 11 residues in the CDR3. The J segment lost 3 bases and the V segment lost 11 bases, leaving 3 bases of the junction unmatched. Germline loops: CDR1 SNHLY, CDR2 FYNNEI. CDR3 DNA sequence: TGTGCCGACAGGGTAGACACTGAAGCTTTCTTT. Residues: CADRVDTEAFF.